The present entry profiles one T cell receptor beta chain with its context. The data belong to a study of cytomegalovirus exposure and HLA in healthy donors. The PCR had 60 Vbeta and 13 Jbeta primers. Generated by immunoSEQ multiplex PCR, the TCRdb table keeps only in-frame clones and is missing some. The sample shows 270,000 or so clones, roughly 88% of them seen only once. CDR1 is SNHLY, CDR2 FYNNEI, per germline. V was clipped by 6 bases and J by 3 bases; unmatched bases: 1. The CDR3 runs to 13 residues. The clonotype was recovered from a man aged 35 to 55 in good health and CMV-seropositive. Sequenced material: PBMCs. This chain uses TRBV2 with TRBJ2-5, with TRBD2 matching over 10 bases. CDR3 loop: CASRGLAEETQYF. CDR3 bases: TGTGCCAGCAGAGGACTAGCGGAAGAGACCCAGTACTTC.